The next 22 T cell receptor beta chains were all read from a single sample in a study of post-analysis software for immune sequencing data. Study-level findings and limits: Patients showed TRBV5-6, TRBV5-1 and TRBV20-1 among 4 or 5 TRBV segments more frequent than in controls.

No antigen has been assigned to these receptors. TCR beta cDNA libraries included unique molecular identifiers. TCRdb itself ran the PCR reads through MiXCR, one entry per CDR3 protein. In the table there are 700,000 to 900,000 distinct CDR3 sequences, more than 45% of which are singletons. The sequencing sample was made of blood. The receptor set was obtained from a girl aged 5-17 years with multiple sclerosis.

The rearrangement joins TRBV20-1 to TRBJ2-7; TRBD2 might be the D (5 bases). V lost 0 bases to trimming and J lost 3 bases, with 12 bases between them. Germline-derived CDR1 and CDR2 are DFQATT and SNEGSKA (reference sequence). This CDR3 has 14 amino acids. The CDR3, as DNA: TGCAGTGCTAGAGATGCGGGCCAGATCTACGAGCAGTACTTC. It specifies CSARDAGQIYEQYF.

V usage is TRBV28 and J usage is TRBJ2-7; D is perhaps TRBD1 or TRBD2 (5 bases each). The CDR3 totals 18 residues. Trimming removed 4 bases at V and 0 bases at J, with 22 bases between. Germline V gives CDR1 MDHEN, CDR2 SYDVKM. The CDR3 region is CASSSAYTSGATSYEQYF. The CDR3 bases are TGTGCCAGCAGTTCTGCCTACACCTCCGGGGCTACCTCCTACGAGCAGTACTTC. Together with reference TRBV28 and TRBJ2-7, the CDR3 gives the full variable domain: DVKVTQSSRYLVKRTGEKVFLECVQDMDHENMFWYRQDPGLGLRLIYFSYDVKMKEKGDIPEGYSVSREKKERFSLILESASTNQTSMYLCASSSAYTSGATSYEQYFGPGTRLTVT.

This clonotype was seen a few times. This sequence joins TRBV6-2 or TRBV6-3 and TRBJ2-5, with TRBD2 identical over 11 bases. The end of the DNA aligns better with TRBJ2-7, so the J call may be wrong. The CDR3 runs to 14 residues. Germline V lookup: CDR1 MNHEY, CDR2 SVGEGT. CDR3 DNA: TGTGCCAACACCTACGGGACTAGCGGCGGCGAGCAGTACTTC. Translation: CANTYGTSGGEQYF.

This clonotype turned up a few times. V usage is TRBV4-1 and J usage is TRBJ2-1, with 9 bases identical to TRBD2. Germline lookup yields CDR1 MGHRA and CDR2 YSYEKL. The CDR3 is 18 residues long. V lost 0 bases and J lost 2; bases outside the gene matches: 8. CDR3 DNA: TGCGCCAGCAGCCAAGATCAGGTAGCGGGAGTTACCTACAATGAGCAGTTCTTC. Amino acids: CASSQDQVAGVTYNEQFF.

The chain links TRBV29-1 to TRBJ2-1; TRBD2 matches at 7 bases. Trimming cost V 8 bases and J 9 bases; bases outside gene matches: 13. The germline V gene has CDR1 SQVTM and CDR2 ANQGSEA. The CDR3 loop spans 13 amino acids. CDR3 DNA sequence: TGCAGCACCGCCGGGGGGACCACAGGTGAGCAGTTCTTC. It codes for CSTAGGTTGEQFF.

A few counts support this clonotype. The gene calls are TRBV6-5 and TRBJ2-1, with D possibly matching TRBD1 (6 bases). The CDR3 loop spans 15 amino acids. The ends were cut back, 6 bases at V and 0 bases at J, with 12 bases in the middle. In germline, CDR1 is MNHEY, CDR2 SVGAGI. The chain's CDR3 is CASRATGSSYNEQFF. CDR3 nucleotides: TGTGCCAGCAGGGCTACAGGGAGCTCCTACAATGAGCAGTTCTTC.

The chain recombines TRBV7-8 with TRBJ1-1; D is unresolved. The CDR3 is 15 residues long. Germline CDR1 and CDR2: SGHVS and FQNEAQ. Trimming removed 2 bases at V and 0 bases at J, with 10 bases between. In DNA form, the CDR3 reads TGTGCCAGCAGCTTATTACCAGGAATGAACACTGAAGCTTTCTTT. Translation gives CASSLLPGMNTEAFF.

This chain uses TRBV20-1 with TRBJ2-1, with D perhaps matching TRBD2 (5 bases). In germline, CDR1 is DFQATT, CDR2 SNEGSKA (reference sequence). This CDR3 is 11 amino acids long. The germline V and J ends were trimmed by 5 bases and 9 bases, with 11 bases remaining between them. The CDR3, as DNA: TGCAGTGCTTCCCTAGGAGGTGAGCAGTTCTTC. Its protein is CSASLGGEQFF.

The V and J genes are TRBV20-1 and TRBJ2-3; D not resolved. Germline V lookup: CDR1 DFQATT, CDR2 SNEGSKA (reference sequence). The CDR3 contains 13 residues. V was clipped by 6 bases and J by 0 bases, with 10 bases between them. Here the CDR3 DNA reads TGCAGTGCCAGGATGGACAGCACAGATACGCAGTATTTT. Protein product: CSARMDSTDTQYF.

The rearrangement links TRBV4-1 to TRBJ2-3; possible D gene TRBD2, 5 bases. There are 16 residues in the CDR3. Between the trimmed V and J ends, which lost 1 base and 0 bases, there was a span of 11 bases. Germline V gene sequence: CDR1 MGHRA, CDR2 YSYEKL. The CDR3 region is CASSQGLAPSTDTQYF. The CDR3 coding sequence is TGCGCCAGCAGCCAAGGGTTAGCGCCTAGCACAGATACGCAGTATTTT.

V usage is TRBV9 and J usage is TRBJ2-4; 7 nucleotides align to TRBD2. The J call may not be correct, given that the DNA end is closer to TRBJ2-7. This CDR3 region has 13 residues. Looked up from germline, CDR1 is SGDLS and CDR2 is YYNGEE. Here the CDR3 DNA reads TGTGCCAGCAGTCCTGGACTAGAGGGCGAGCAGTACTTC. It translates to CASSPGLEGEQYF.

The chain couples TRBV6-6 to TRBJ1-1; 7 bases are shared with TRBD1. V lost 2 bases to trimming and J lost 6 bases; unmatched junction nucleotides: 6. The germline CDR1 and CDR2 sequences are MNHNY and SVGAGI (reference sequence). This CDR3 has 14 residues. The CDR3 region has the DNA TGTGCCAGCAGTTACGCCGACAGGGACTCTGAAGCTTTCTTT. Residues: CASSYADRDSEAFF.

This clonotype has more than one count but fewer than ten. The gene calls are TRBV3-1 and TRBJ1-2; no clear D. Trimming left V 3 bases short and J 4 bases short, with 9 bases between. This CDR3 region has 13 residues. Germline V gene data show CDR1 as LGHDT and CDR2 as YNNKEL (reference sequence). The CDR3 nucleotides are TGTGCCAGCAGCCAGATGAATGGCTATGGCTACACCTTC. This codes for CASSQMNGYGYTF.

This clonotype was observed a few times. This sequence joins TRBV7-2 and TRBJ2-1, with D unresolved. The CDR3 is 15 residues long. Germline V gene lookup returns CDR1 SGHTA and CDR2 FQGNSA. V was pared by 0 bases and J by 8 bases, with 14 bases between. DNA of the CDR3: TGTGCCAGCAGCTTAGCGGGCCTAGTGAGAGATGAGCAGTTCTTC. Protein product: CASSLAGLVRDEQFF.

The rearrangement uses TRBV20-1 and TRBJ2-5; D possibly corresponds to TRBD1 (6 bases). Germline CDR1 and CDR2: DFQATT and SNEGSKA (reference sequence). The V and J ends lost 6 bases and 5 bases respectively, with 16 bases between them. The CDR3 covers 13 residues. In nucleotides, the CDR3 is TGCAGTGCGGAGGTTACAGGGTTCGAGACCCAGTACTTC. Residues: CSAEVTGFETQYF.

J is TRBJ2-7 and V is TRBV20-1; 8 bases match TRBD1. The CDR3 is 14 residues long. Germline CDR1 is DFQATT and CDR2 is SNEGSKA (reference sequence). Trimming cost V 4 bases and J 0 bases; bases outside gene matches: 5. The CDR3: CSATRDRRSYEQYF. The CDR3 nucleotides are TGCAGTGCTACGCGGGACAGGCGCTCCTACGAGCAGTACTTC.

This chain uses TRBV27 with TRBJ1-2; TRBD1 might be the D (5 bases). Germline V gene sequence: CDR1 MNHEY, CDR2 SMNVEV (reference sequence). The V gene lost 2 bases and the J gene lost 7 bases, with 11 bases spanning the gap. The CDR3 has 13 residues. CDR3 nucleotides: TGTGCCAGCAGTTTAGAGGGGAATGGTGGCTACACCTTC. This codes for CASSLEGNGGYTF.

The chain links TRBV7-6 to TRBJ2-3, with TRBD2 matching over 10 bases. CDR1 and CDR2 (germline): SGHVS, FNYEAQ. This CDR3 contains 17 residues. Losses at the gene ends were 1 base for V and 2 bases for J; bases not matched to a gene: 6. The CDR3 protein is CASSLGVGTSVTDTQYF. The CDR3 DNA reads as TGTGCCAGCAGCTTAGGGGTCGGGACTAGCGTCACAGATACGCAGTATTTT.

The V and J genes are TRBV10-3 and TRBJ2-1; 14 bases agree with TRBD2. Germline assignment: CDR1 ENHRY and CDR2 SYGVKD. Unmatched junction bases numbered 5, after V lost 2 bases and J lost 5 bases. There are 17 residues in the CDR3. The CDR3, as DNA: TGTGCCATCAGTGAGGGGACTAGCGGGAGCCCGGACAATGAGCAGTTCTTC. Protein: CAISEGTSGSPDNEQFF.

CDR3 nucleotides: TGTGCTAGTGGTTTGGATATACTCAGCGGATTCAATGAGCAGTTCTTC. This translates into CASGLDILSGFNEQFF. This sequence joins TRBV12-5 and TRBJ2-1; D is possibly TRBD2 (5 bases). The CDR3 has 16 amino acids. Per the germline V gene, CDR1 is LGHNT and CDR2 is FRNRAP. Between the trimmed V and J ends, which lost 1 base and 6 bases, there was a span of 16 bases.

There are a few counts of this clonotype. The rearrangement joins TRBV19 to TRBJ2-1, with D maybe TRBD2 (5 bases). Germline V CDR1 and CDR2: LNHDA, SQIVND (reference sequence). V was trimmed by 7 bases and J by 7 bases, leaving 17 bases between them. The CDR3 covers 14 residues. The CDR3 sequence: CASIGLGGGNEQFF. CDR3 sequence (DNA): TGTGCCAGTATTGGACTCGGAGGCGGGAATGAGCAGTTCTTC.

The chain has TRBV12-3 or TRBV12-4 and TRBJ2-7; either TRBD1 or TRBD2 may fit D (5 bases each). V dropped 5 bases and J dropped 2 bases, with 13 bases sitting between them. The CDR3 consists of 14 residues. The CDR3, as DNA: TGTGCCAGCAGTCCCGGGACGGTTGCCTACGAGCAGTACTTC. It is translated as CASSPGTVAYEQYF.